These T cell receptor beta chains were read from a single sample in a study of cytomegalovirus exposure and HLA in healthy donors. Using immunoSEQ multiplex PCR, the repertoire was profiled, and TCRdb retains in-frame clones only, with some absent. The sample holds 100,000 to 150,000 clones. Sequenced sample: PBMCs. These receptors originate from a woman in her thirties or forties in good health and CMV-seronegative. Each CDR3 is given with its conserved first and last residue. Each record gives: V gene, D gene, J gene, CDR3 protein, CDR3 DNA. A D gene is named only where the DNA matches it firmly.

v_call: TRBV10-3; d_call: TRBD2; j_call: TRBJ2-3; cdr3_aa: CAISERASGGAPNTQYF; cdr3_nt: TGTGCCATCAGTGAGCGGGCTAGCGGGGGGGCCCCAAATACGCAGTATTTT
v_call: TRBV19; d_call: TRBD1; j_call: TRBJ1-2; cdr3_aa: CASTLSQGAARGYTF; cdr3_nt: TGTGCCAGTACCCTATCCCAGGGGGCAGCGCGTGGCTACACCTTC
v_call: TRBV7-3; d_call: TRBD1; j_call: TRBJ1-2; cdr3_aa: CASSDTTGEGYTF; cdr3_nt: TGTGCCAGCAGCGATACGACAGGGGAAGGCTACACCTTC
v_call: TRBV28; d_call: TRBD1; j_call: TRBJ2-7; cdr3_aa: CASSPWTGGPSYEQYF; cdr3_nt: TGTGCCAGCAGTCCTTGGACAGGGGGCCCCTCCTACGAGCAGTACTTC
v_call: TRBV25-1; d_call: TRBD2; j_call: TRBJ2-7; cdr3_aa: CASSEWAGGLNEQYF; cdr3_nt: TGTGCCAGCAGTGAATGGGCGGGGGGGCTCAACGAGCAGTACTTC
v_call: TRBV5-1; d_call: TRBD1; j_call: TRBJ1-6; cdr3_aa: CASSGTGPLLDSPLHF; cdr3_nt: TGCGCCAGCAGCGGGACAGGGCCCCTTTTGGATTCACCCCTCCACTTT
v_call: TRBV19; d_call: TRBD1; j_call: TRBJ2-5; cdr3_aa: CASNSGTGDLETQYF; cdr3_nt: TGTGCCAGTAACTCCGGGACAGGGGACTTGGAGACCCAGTACTTC
v_call: TRBV4-1; d_call: TRBD2; j_call: TRBJ2-1; cdr3_aa: CASSRGTSGGASSYNEQFF; cdr3_nt: TGCGCCAGCAGCAGAGGGACTAGCGGGGGGGCCAGCTCCTACAATGAGCAGTTCTTC
v_call: TRBV4-2; d_call: -; j_call: TRBJ1-2; cdr3_aa: CASSQAGASANYGYTF; cdr3_nt: TGTGCCAGCAGCCAAGCTGGGGCGTCCGCTAACTATGGCTACACCTTC
v_call: TRBV5-4; d_call: TRBD2; j_call: TRBJ2-5; cdr3_aa: CASSPGTSGGAGETQYF; cdr3_nt: TGTGCCAGCAGCCCCGGGACTAGCGGGGGGGCCGGGGAGACCCAGTACTTC
v_call: TRBV11-2; d_call: TRBD1; j_call: TRBJ2-2; cdr3_aa: CASSLAGGDTGELFF; cdr3_nt: TGTGCCAGCAGCTTAGCAGGGGGTGATACCGGGGAGCTGTTTTTT
v_call: TRBV29-1; d_call: -; j_call: TRBJ2-1; cdr3_aa: CIVDRSHNEQFF; cdr3_nt: TGCATCGTCGACAGGTCCCACAATGAGCAGTTCTTC
v_call: TRBV6-4; d_call: -; j_call: TRBJ1-1; cdr3_aa: CASSVTGNTEAFF; cdr3_nt: TGTGCCAGCAGTGTTACGGGGAACACTGAAGCTTTCTTT
v_call: TRBV18; d_call: TRBD2; j_call: TRBJ2-3; cdr3_aa: CASSLAGGTDTQYF; cdr3_nt: TGTGCCAGCTCCCTAGCGGGAGGTACAGATACGCAGTATTTT
v_call: TRBV5-5; d_call: -; j_call: TRBJ1-4; cdr3_aa: CASSASGPNEKLFF; cdr3_nt: TGTGCCAGCTCAGCTTCGGGTCCTAATGAAAAACTGTTTTTT
v_call: TRBV5-1; d_call: TRBD2; j_call: TRBJ2-1; cdr3_aa: CASSFLGEGQFF; cdr3_nt: TGCGCCAGCAGCTTCTTGGGGGAGGGGCAGTTCTTC
v_call: TRBV5-1; d_call: TRBD1; j_call: TRBJ2-1; cdr3_aa: CASSLLSGQGGNEQFF; cdr3_nt: TGCGCCAGCAGCTTGCTATCCGGACAGGGTGGAAATGAGCAGTTCTTC
v_call: TRBV7-3; d_call: TRBD1; j_call: TRBJ2-3; cdr3_aa: CASSDRVGDTQYF; cdr3_nt: TGTGCCAGCAGCGACAGGGTTGGAGATACGCAGTATTTT
v_call: TRBV4-2; d_call: -; j_call: TRBJ2-7; cdr3_aa: CASSQTESEYEQYF; cdr3_nt: TGTGCCAGCAGCCAAACGGAGTCGGAATACGAGCAGTACTTC
v_call: TRBV10-3; d_call: -; j_call: TRBJ1-2; cdr3_aa: CAISESTLQGAALKNGYTF; cdr3_nt: TGTGCCATCAGTGAGTCGACTCTACAGGGCGCGGCACTAAAGAATGGCTACACCTTC
v_call: TRBV5-1; d_call: TRBD1; j_call: TRBJ2-2; cdr3_aa: CASSLQGDGTGELFF; cdr3_nt: TGCGCCAGCAGTCTCCAGGGGGACGGCACCGGGGAGCTGTTTTTT
v_call: TRBV7-9; d_call: TRBD1; j_call: TRBJ2-1; cdr3_aa: CASSLVQGAIEQFF; cdr3_nt: TGTGCCAGCAGCTTAGTTCAGGGGGCGATTGAGCAGTTCTTC
v_call: TRBV14; d_call: -; j_call: TRBJ1-2; cdr3_aa: CASSQNYPVTGGYTF; cdr3_nt: TGTGCCAGCAGCCAAAACTACCCCGTAACTGGCGGCTACACCTTC
v_call: TRBV7-3; d_call: TRBD1; j_call: TRBJ1-1; cdr3_aa: CASSFDRVGEAFF; cdr3_nt: TGTGCCAGCAGCTTCGACAGGGTAGGTGAAGCTTTCTTT
v_call: TRBV19; d_call: TRBD2; j_call: TRBJ2-3; cdr3_aa: CATQTSGVLYF; cdr3_nt: TGTGCCACTCAGACTAGCGGGGTCCTGTATTTT
v_call: TRBV6-1; d_call: -; j_call: TRBJ1-5; cdr3_aa: CASTFSELQPQHF; cdr3_nt: TGTGCCAGCACTTTTTCGGAGTTACAGCCCCAGCATTTT
v_call: TRBV5-1; d_call: -; j_call: TRBJ2-5; cdr3_aa: CASSLGRGETQYF; cdr3_nt: TGCGCCAGCAGCTTGGGGAGGGGCGAGACCCAGTACTTC
v_call: TRBV19; d_call: TRBD1; j_call: TRBJ1-1; cdr3_aa: CASRGQGIAEAFF; cdr3_nt: TGTGCCAGTAGGGGACAGGGTATCGCTGAAGCTTTCTTT
v_call: TRBV7-2; d_call: -; j_call: TRBJ2-5; cdr3_aa: CASSLGALETQYF; cdr3_nt: TGTGCCAGCAGCTTAGGGGCGCTGGAGACCCAGTACTTC
v_call: TRBV5-1; d_call: TRBD2; j_call: TRBJ2-1; cdr3_aa: CASSLGLAGGLSYNEQFF; cdr3_nt: TGCGCCAGCAGCTTGGGACTAGCGGGGGGTCTTTCCTACAATGAGCAGTTCTTC
v_call: TRBV7-9; d_call: TRBD1; j_call: TRBJ2-7; cdr3_aa: CASSLAGDRAYEQYF; cdr3_nt: TGTGCCAGCAGCTTAGCGGGGGACAGGGCCTACGAGCAGTACTTC
v_call: TRBV25-1; d_call: -; j_call: TRBJ2-6; cdr3_aa: CASRPPPGRGSGANVLTF; cdr3_nt: TGTGCCAGCAGACCACCCCCAGGCAGGGGTTCTGGGGCCAACGTCCTGACTTTC
v_call: TRBV7-2; d_call: -; j_call: TRBJ2-5; cdr3_aa: CASSSSQGRYQETQYF; cdr3_nt: TGTGCCAGCAGTTCCTCACAGGGGAGGTACCAAGAGACCCAGTACTTC
v_call: TRBV2; d_call: -; j_call: TRBJ1-6; cdr3_aa: CASSENRAISPLHF; cdr3_nt: TGTGCCAGCAGTGAGAACAGGGCTATCTCACCCCTCCACTTT
v_call: TRBV5-1; d_call: -; j_call: TRBJ2-7; cdr3_aa: CASSAGQREQYF; cdr3_nt: TGCGCCAGCAGCGCCGGACAGCGCGAGCAGTACTTC
v_call: TRBV19; d_call: TRBD1; j_call: TRBJ2-4; cdr3_aa: CASSQTGLAKNIQYF; cdr3_nt: TGTGCCAGTAGCCAGACAGGGTTAGCCAAAAACATTCAGTACTTC
v_call: TRBV7-9; d_call: -; j_call: TRBJ1-3; cdr3_aa: CASSLGPHSGNTIYF; cdr3_nt: TGTGCCAGCAGCTTGGGGCCCCACTCTGGAAACACCATATATTTT
v_call: TRBV19; d_call: -; j_call: TRBJ1-2; cdr3_aa: CASIKRDGGSGYTF; cdr3_nt: TGTGCCAGTATCAAAAGAGACGGCGGATCTGGCTACACCTTC
v_call: TRBV5-1; d_call: TRBD1; j_call: TRBJ1-1; cdr3_aa: CASSPSTGGSNTEAFF; cdr3_nt: TGCGCCAGCAGCCCATCGACAGGGGGATCGAACACTGAAGCTTTCTTT
v_call: TRBV18; d_call: TRBD1; j_call: TRBJ2-2; cdr3_aa: CASSLGQGSETGELFF; cdr3_nt: TGTGCCAGCTCTCTCGGACAGGGGAGTGAAACCGGGGAGCTGTTTTTT
v_call: TRBV5-4; d_call: TRBD1; j_call: TRBJ1-2; cdr3_aa: CASSLRQGQRGYTF; cdr3_nt: TGTGCCAGCAGCTTGAGGCAGGGACAGCGGGGCTACACCTTC
v_call: TRBV12-5; d_call: TRBD2; j_call: TRBJ2-3; cdr3_aa: CASGLGTSSFTDTQYF; cdr3_nt: TGTGCTAGTGGTCTCGGGACTAGCTCTTTCACAGATACGCAGTATTTT
v_call: TRBV19; d_call: TRBD1; j_call: TRBJ2-7; cdr3_aa: CASSPLPGQYEQYF; cdr3_nt: TGTGCCAGTAGTCCCCTTCCGGGACAGTACGAGCAGTACTTC
v_call: TRBV9; d_call: TRBD1; j_call: TRBJ1-1; cdr3_aa: CASSVASGGGTEAFF; cdr3_nt: TGTGCCAGCAGCGTAGCTTCAGGGGGCGGCACTGAAGCTTTCTTT
v_call: TRBV5-4; d_call: TRBD1; j_call: TRBJ2-3; cdr3_aa: CASSLMTGGSTDTQYF; cdr3_nt: TGTGCCAGCAGCTTGATGACAGGGGGAAGCACAGATACGCAGTATTTT